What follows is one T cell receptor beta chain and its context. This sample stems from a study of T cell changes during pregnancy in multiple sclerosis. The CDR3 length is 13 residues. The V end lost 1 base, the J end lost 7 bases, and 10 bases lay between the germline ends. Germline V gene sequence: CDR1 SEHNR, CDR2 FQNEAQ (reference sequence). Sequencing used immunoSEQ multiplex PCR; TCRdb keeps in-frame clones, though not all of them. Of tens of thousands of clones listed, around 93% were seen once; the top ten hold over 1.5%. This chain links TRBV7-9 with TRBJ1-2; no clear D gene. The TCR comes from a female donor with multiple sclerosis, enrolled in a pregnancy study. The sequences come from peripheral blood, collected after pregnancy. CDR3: CASSLGPGFGYTF. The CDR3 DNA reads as TGTGCCAGCAGCTTAGGTCCAGGCTTTGGCTACACCTTC.